This TCR beta chain appears in the sequencing data of a study of somatic mutations in cytotoxic T cells in rheumatoid arthritis. Study summary: Including V beta1+ cells that were sequenced for TCRB, some T-cell populations stained with V beta antibodies were flow-sorted at nearly 100% purity.

Clones were sequenced by immunoSEQ multiplex PCR, and TCRdb holds only the in-frame ones, with some missing. The sample holds about 9,000 clones, more than 75% seen once. Trimming pared 8 bases from V and 0 bases from J, leaving 22 bases between. The CDR3 runs 17 residues. Per the germline V gene, CDR1 is LNHNV and CDR2 is YYDKDF (reference sequence). This clone was counted between two and nine times. Its target is unknown. Study results and caveats: Just what the expanded CD8+ clones targeted, in terms of antigens, remained unknown.

Positive magnetic bead selection isolated CD4+ and CD8+ cells, and flow cytometry checked purity. Sequencing was carried out using CD8+ T cells sorted from blood. This TCR was recovered from an adult with rheumatoid arthritis. The gene calls are TRBV15 and TRBJ2-5, with unresolved D. CDR3 protein: CATERTPRRTYQETQYF. DNA of the CDR3: TGTGCCACCGAGCGCACCCCGCGTCGAACTTACCAAGAGACCCAGTACTTC.